Presented here are 26 T cell receptor beta chains from one specimen sequenced in a study of blood T cell repertoires in COVID-19. Measured with immunoSEQ multiplex PCR; TCRdb has only the in-frame clones, and not every one. The sample has roughly 79,000 clones, around nine tenths seen once. Sequenced input: peripheral blood. These receptors were taken from an elderly woman with active or convalescent COVID-19.

V usage is TRBV4-2 and J usage is TRBJ1-6; D might be TRBD1 (6 bases). V lost 1 base and J 9 bases, leaving 13 bases between the germline ends. The germline V gene encodes CDR1 LGHNA and CDR2 YNFKEQ. CDR3 size: 15 residues. The CDR3, as DNA: TGTGCCAGCAGCCAAGTATCACAGGGTGTTTCACCCCTCCACTTT. Translated, it gives CASSQVSQGVSPLHF.

The chain has TRBV5-4 and TRBJ2-5; 9 positions agree with TRBD2. This CDR3 has 15 amino acids. CDR1 and CDR2 from the germline V gene are SGHNT and YYREEE (reference sequence). After removal of 0 bases from V and 5 bases from J, the junction contained 5 bases not matched to a gene. The CDR3: CASSLGLAEAETQYF. The CDR3 DNA reads TGTGCCAGCAGCTTGGGACTAGCGGAGGCGGAGACCCAGTACTTC. Together with reference TRBV5-4 and TRBJ2-5, the CDR3 gives the full variable domain: ETGVTQSPTHLIKTRGQQVTLRCSSQSGHNTVSWYQQALGQGPQFIFQYYREEENGRGNFPPRFSGLQFPNYSSELNVNALELDDSALYLCASSLGLAEAETQYFGPGTRLLVL.

The chain employs TRBV3-1 (or the pseudogene TRBV3-2) and TRBJ2-3, with TRBD2 as a possible D gene (6 bases). There are 13 residues in the CDR3. In germline, CDR1 is LGHDT, CDR2 YNNKEL (reference sequence). The germline V and J ends were trimmed by 8 bases and 3 bases, with 12 bases remaining between them. Written as DNA, the CDR3 is TGTGCCAGCCCTCCGGGGAGGACAGATACGCAGTATTTT. Its protein is CASPPGRTDTQYF.

The rearrangement uses TRBV5-1 and TRBJ1-3; D is unresolved. The CDR3 spans 14 residues. Trimming removed 4 bases from V and 3 bases from J, with 11 bases in between. The V gene's germline CDR1 is SGHRS and CDR2 YFSETQ. The CDR3, as DNA: TGCGCCAGCAGCCCCCTGTCCCTTGGAAACACCATATATTTT. Amino acid sequence: CASSPLSLGNTIYF.

The V call is TRBV7-6, the J call TRBJ1-6, with unresolved D. The V end lost 1 base, the J end lost 4 bases, and 8 bases lay between the germline ends. Germline V gene lookup returns CDR1 SGHVS and CDR2 FNYEAQ. This CDR3 region has 15 residues. The CDR3 DNA is TGTGCCAGCAGCTTAGTAGCAGCGTATAATTCACCCCTCCACTTT. This codes for CASSLVAAYNSPLHF.

J is TRBJ2-1 and V is TRBV7-3; possibly TRBD2 for D (6 bases). CDR3 length equals 14 residues. Germline V gene sequence: CDR1 SGHTA, CDR2 FQGTGA. Between the trimmed V and J ends, which lost 3 bases and 5 bases, there was a span of 11 bases. The CDR3 sequence: CASSLLGGNNEQFF. CDR3 DNA sequence: TGTGCCAGCAGCTTGCTGGGGGGAAACAATGAGCAGTTCTTC.

Here the CDR3 reads CASSLRTWGDIQYF. The CDR3 nucleotides read TGTGCCAGCAGCTTGCGAACCTGGGGGGACATTCAGTACTTC. This chain links TRBV7-8 with TRBJ2-4; D is perhaps TRBD2 (6 bases). Trimming pared 3 bases from V and 8 bases from J, leaving 14 bases between. This CDR3 has 14 amino acids. Germline CDR1 reads SGHVS; CDR2 reads FQNEAQ.

This clone was observed a handful of times. The J gene is TRBJ2-1, the V gene TRBV27; 7 nucleotides match TRBD2. Trimming at V came to 5 bases and at J to 1 base, leaving 14 bases not matched to a gene. Germline V gene lookup returns CDR1 MNHEY and CDR2 SMNVEV (reference sequence). This CDR3 region has 18 residues. DNA for the CDR3: TGTGCCAGCAGTGCCTCCCGACCGGGACTACGATCCTACAATGAGCAGTTCTTC. Protein sequence: CASSASRPGLRSYNEQFF.

As DNA, the CDR3 is TGTGCCACCAAGGGGGCCTCTACTAGGGCTAATGAAAAACTGTTTTTT. It codes for CATKGASTRANEKLFF. V usage is TRBV2 and J usage is TRBJ1-4, with 7 bases lining up with TRBD1. Germline lookup yields CDR1 SNHLY and CDR2 FYNNEI. Trimming took 10 bases from V and 3 from J; bases not matched to a gene: 14. The CDR3 has 16 amino acids.

The V gene is TRBV28, the J gene TRBJ2-7; possibly TRBD1 for D (6 bases). The CDR3 consists of 9 residues. Trimming left V 9 bases short and J 13 bases short, with 13 bases between. Germline values: CDR1 MDHEN, CDR2 SYDVKM. The CDR3 region has the DNA TGTGCCAGATGGACAGTCTTATACTTC. Translated: CARWTVLYF.

This sequence joins TRBV29-1 and TRBJ2-1, with D perhaps TRBD1 (5 bases). This CDR3 has 12 residues. V dropped 3 bases and J dropped 6 bases, with 9 bases sitting between them. CDR1 and CDR2 (germline): SQVTM, ANQGSEA. For the CDR3, the DNA is TGCAGCGTTGACACAGGATTCAATGAGCAGTTCTTC. Translation: CSVDTGFNEQFF.

The chain recombines TRBV28 with TRBJ1-2, with a weak D call TRBD1 (6 bases). Germline lookup yields CDR1 MDHEN and CDR2 SYDVKM. The CDR3 extends over 15 amino acids. V was trimmed by 8 bases and J by 8 bases, leaving 24 bases between them. The DNA for the CDR3 is TGTGCCAGCCTCACAACCGGGACACCCCTCGGGGGCTACACCTTC. Amino acid sequence: CASLTTGTPLGGYTF.

The gene calls are TRBV10-3 and TRBJ2-3, with 15 bases that match TRBD2. Germline V gene sequence: CDR1 ENHRY, CDR2 SYGVKD. This CDR3 is 14 amino acids long. J was trimmed by 6 bases and V by 10 bases; bases with no gene match: 5. The CDR3 region has the DNA TGTGCCACCGGGACTAGCGGGGGGTCGGATACGCAGTATTTT. Translation gives CATGTSGGSDTQYF.

V usage is TRBV7-9 and J usage is TRBJ2-3, with TRBD2 matching 10 bases. The CDR3 contains 13 residues. Trimming took 7 bases from V and 6 from J; bases not matched to a gene: 4. CDR1 and CDR2 from the germline V gene are SEHNR and FQNEAQ (reference sequence). The DNA for the CDR3 is TGTGCCAGCACTCTAGCGGGAGCTGATACGCAGTATTTT. Translating gives CASTLAGADTQYF.

The V and J genes are TRBV10-2 and TRBJ1-1; a weak D match, TRBD1 (5 bases). V gave up 2 bases and J gave up 5 bases, with 9 bases separating them. The CDR3 is made up of 13 amino acids. The germline V gene has CDR1 WSHSY and CDR2 SAAADI. The CDR3 reads CASSEGGRTEAFF. As DNA, the CDR3 is TGCGCCAGCAGTGAGGGGGGGAGGACTGAAGCTTTCTTT.

In its sample, this clone was seen a few times. The chain uses TRBV2 and TRBJ1-2, with TRBD1 matching 8 bases. The J segment lost 5 bases and the V segment lost 7 bases, leaving 3 bases of the junction unmatched. Germline assignment: CDR1 SNHLY and CDR2 FYNNEI. The CDR3 runs to 12 residues. CDR3 region: CASTRQGYGYTF. The CDR3 nucleotides read TGTGCCAGCACCCGACAGGGGTATGGCTACACCTTC. The full variable domain, with the rest looked up from reference TRBV2 and TRBJ1-2, is EPEVTQTPSHQVTQMGQEVILRCVPISNHLYFYWYRQILGQKVEFLVSFYNNEISEKSEIFDDQFSVERPDGSNFTLKIRSTKLEDSAMYFCASTRQGYGYTFGSGTRLTVV.

V usage is TRBV5-1 and J usage is TRBJ2-3; D may be TRBD1 (5 bases). Germline loops: CDR1 SGHRS, CDR2 YFSETQ. The CDR3 runs 15 residues. V lost 0 bases and J lost 6, with 14 bases in between. The CDR3 is CASSLGQIHGDTQYF. CDR3 DNA sequence: TGCGCCAGCAGCTTGGGACAGATCCACGGGGATACGCAGTATTTT.

The chain carries TRBV21-1 and TRBJ1-2; the D call in the table, TRBD1, was not verified against the DNA. TRBV21-1 is annotated as a pseudogene. This CDR3 contains 17 residues. DNA of the CDR3: TGTGCCAGCAGTAAACCGGCCGGGACAGGGAAAACCTATGGCTACACCTTC. Its translation is CASSKPAGTGKTYGYTF.

This sequence joins TRBV5-4 and TRBJ1-2; no definite D call. This CDR3 has 14 amino acids. Germline assignment: CDR1 SGHNT and CDR2 YYREEE (reference sequence). V was shortened by 0 bases and J by 2 bases, with 8 bases between the two germline ends. The CDR3 is CASSLVTENYGYTF. CDR3 DNA: TGTGCCAGCAGCTTGGTGACGGAGAACTATGGCTACACCTTC. Drawing the rest from reference TRBV5-4 and TRBJ1-2, the complete variable domain is ETGVTQSPTHLIKTRGQQVTLRCSSQSGHNTVSWYQQALGQGPQFIFQYYREEENGRGNFPPRFSGLQFPNYSSELNVNALELDDSALYLCASSLVTENYGYTFGSGTRLTVV.

The chain is built from TRBV7-2 and TRBJ2-3, with D perhaps matching TRBD2 (6 bases). Germline loops: CDR1 SGHTA, CDR2 FQGNSA. The CDR3 spans 16 residues. V lost 0 bases, J lost 1 base, and 11 bases lay in between. The CDR3 spells CASSLAEGRGTDTQYF. The CDR3 nucleotides are TGTGCCAGCAGCTTAGCGGAGGGGCGGGGCACAGATACGCAGTATTTT.

The chain carries TRBV7-2 and TRBJ2-1; TRBD1 matches at 9 bases. The CDR3 has 15 residues. The V gene's germline CDR1 is SGHTA and CDR2 FQGNSA. After removal of 5 bases from V and 4 bases from J, the junction contained 6 bases not matched to a gene. The CDR3 loop reads CASSLDRGIYNEQFF. Written as DNA, the CDR3 is TGTGCCAGCAGCCTGGACAGGGGCATATACAATGAGCAGTTCTTC.

The V and J genes are TRBV28 and TRBJ2-5; TRBD1 matches at 9 bases. The V gene's germline CDR1 is MDHEN and CDR2 SYDVKM. This CDR3 comprises 12 residues. The CDR3 loop is CCTGGRQETQYF. CDR3 DNA: TGTTGTACAGGGGGCAGGCAAGAGACCCAGTACTTC.

This rearrangement joins TRBV7-8 to TRBJ2-7, with no clear D. Trimming cost V 0 bases and J 0 bases, with 9 bases left between them. The CDR3 covers 15 residues. Germline lookup yields CDR1 SGHVS and CDR2 FQNEAQ. This chain's CDR3 is CASSLAELNSYEQYF. Here the CDR3 DNA reads TGTGCCAGCAGCTTAGCCGAGCTAAACTCCTACGAGCAGTACTTC.

The chain employs TRBV4-3 and TRBJ1-6, with 7 bases identical to TRBD1. The CDR3 has 16 residues. Germline V lookup: CDR1 LGHNA, CDR2 YSLEER. Trimming at V came to 1 base and at J to 14 bases, leaving 14 bases not matched to a gene. The CDR3 bases are TGCGCCAGCAGCCAAGCAACAGGGGAGACTTCATGGGCCCTCCACTTT. This gives the protein CASSQATGETSWALHF.

The gene calls are TRBV5-6 and TRBJ1-1; D unclear. Per germline, CDR1 SGHDT and CDR2 YYEEEE. The V end lost 2 bases, the J end lost 11 bases, and 19 bases lay between the germline ends. This CDR3 spans 14 amino acids. The CDR3 loop is CASSFGVKVWEAFF. In DNA, the CDR3 is TGTGCCAGCAGCTTCGGGGTGAAGGTTTGGGAGGCTTTCTTT.

This clone occurred a few times. This rearrangement joins TRBV6-2 or TRBV6-3 to TRBJ1-5, with a weak D call TRBD1 (5 bases). The CDR3 has 18 amino acids. V was pared by 4 bases and J by 0 bases, with 19 bases between. Germline V gene data show CDR1 as MNHEY and CDR2 as SVGEGT. CDR3 region: CASSSGHRDAYSNQPQHF. CDR3 DNA sequence: TGTGCCAGCAGTTCAGGACACCGCGATGCTTATAGCAATCAGCCCCAGCATTTT.